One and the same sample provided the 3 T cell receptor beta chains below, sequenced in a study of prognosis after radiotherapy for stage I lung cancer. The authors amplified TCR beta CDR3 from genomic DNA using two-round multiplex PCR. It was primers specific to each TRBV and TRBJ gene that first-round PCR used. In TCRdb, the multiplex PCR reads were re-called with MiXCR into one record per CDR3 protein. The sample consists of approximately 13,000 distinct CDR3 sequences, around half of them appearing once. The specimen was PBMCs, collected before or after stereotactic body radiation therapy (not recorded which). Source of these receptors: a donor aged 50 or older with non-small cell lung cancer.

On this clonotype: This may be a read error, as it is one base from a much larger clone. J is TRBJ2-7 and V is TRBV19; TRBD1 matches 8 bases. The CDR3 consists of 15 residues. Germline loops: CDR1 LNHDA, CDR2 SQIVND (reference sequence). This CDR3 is CAISVAGGAGYEQYF. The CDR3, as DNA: TGTGCCATTAGTGTCGCAGGGGGCGCGGGCTACGAGCAGTACTTC.

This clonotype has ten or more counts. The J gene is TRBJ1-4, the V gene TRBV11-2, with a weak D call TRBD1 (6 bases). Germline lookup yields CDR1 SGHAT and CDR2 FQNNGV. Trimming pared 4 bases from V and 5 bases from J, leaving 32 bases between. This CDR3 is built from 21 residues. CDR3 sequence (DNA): TGTGCCAGCAGCTCCTTTACCGCCGGGGGCCGGGCACACCTAGGAAATGAAAAACTGTTTTTT. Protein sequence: CASSSFTAGGRAHLGNEKLFF.

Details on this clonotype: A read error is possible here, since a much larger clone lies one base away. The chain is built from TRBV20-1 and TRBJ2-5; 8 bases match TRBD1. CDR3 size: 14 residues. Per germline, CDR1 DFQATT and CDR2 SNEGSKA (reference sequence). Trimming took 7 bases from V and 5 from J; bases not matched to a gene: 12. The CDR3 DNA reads TGCAGTGTCACGGACAGGGTTATAGGGGAGACCCAGTACTTC. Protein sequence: CSVTDRVIGETQYF.